This T cell receptor (beta chain) was recovered during a study of OX40 agonist ivuxolimab in advanced cancers. CDR3 length equals 14 residues. V was shortened by 3 bases and J by 7 bases, with 16 bases between the two germline ends. The germline V gene has CDR1 MGHRA and CDR2 YSYEKL. Individuals having autoimmune disease history or systemic immunosuppression were not enrolled. Sequenced by immunoSEQ multiplex PCR; TCRdb stores in-frame clones only, minus some. The sample consists of roughly 40,000 clones, around 92% of them appearing once. The sequences come from CD4+ or CD8+ T cells sorted from blood, collected in a trial of the OX40 agonist ivuxolimab. This TCR came from an adult with an advanced solid tumor such as melanoma, head and neck, liver or kidney cancer. This rearrangement joins TRBV4-1 to TRBJ2-7, with D possibly TRBD1 on 6 matching bases. The CDR3 region has the DNA TGCGCCAGCAGCCATCCACAGGGCCCGGGAGAGCAGTACTTC. Translating gives CASSHPQGPGEQYF.